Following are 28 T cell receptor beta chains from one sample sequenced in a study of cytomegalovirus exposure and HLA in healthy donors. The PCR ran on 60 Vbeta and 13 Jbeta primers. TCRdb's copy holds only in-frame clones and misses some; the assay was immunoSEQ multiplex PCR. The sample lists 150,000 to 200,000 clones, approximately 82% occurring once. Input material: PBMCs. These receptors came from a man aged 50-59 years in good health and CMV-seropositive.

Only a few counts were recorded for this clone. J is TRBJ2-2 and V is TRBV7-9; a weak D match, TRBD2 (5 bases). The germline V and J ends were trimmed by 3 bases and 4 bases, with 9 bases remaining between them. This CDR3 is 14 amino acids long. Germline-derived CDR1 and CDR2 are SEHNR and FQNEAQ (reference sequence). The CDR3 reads CASSLGEVTGELFF. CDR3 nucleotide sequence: TGTGCCAGCAGCTTGGGAGAAGTCACCGGGGAGCTGTTTTTT.

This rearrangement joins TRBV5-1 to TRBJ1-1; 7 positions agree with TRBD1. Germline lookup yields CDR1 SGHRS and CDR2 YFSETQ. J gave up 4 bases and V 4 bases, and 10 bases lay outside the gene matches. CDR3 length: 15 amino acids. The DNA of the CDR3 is TGCGCCAGCAGCCCCAATACAGGGGCGAGCACTGAAGCTTTCTTT. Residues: CASSPNTGASTEAFF. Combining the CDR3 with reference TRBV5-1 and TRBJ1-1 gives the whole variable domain KAGVTQTPRYLIKTRGQQVTLSCSPISGHRSVSWYQQTPGQGLQFLFEYFSETQRNKGNFPGRFSGRQFSNSRSEMNVSTLELGDSALYLCASSPNTGASTEAFFGQGTRLTVV.

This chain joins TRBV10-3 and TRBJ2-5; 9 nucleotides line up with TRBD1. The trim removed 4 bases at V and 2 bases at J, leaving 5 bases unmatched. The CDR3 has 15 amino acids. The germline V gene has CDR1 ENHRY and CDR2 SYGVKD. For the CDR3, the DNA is TGTGCCATCAGTGTACGGGACAGGGTACAAGAGACCCAGTACTTC. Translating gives CAISVRDRVQETQYF.

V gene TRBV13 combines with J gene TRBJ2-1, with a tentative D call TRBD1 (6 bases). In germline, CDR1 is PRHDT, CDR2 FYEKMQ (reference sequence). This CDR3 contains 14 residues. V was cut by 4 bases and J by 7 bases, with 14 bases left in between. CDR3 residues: CASSSGHRENEQFF. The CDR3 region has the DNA TGTGCCAGCAGCTCGGGACATAGGGAGAATGAGCAGTTCTTC.

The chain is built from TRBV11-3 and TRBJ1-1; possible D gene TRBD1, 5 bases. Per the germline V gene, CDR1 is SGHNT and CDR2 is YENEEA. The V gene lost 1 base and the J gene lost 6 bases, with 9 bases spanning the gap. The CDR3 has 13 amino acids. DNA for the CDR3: TGTGCCAGCAGCTTAGGGGGGAGGTCTGAAGCTTTCTTT. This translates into CASSLGGRSEAFF.

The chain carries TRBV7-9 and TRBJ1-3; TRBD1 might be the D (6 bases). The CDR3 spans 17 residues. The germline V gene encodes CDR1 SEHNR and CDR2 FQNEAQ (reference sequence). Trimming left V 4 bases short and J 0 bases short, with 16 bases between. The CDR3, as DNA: TGTGCCAGCAGCTCCCCATTACAGGGTAGCTCTGGAAACACCATATATTTT. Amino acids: CASSSPLQGSSGNTIYF.

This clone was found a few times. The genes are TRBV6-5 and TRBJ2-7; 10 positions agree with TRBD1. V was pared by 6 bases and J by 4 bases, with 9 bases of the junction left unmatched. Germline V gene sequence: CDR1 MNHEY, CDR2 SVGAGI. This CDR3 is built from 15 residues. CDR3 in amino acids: CASRLRDRGPYEQYF. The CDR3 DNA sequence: TGTGCCAGCAGGCTCCGGGACAGGGGCCCTTACGAGCAGTACTTC.

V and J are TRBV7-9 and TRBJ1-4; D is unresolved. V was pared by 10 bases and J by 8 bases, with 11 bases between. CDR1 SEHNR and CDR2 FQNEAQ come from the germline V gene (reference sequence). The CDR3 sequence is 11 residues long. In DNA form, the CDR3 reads TGTGCCATCGCTCCGGAGGAAAAACTGTTTTTT. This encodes CAIAPEEKLFF.

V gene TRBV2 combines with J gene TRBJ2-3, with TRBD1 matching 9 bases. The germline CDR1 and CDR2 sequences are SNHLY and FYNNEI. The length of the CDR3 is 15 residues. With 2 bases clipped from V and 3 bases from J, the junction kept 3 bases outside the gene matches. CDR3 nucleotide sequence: TGTGCCAGCAGTGAAACGGACAGGGGTACAGATACGCAGTATTTT. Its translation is CASSETDRGTDTQYF.

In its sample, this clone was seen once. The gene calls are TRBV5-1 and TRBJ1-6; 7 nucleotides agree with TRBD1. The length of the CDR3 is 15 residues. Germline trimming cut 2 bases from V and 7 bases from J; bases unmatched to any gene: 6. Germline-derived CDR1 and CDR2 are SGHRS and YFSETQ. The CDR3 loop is CASSLSGQINSPLHF. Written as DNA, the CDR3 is TGCGCCAGCAGCTTATCGGGACAGATAAATTCACCCCTCCACTTT.

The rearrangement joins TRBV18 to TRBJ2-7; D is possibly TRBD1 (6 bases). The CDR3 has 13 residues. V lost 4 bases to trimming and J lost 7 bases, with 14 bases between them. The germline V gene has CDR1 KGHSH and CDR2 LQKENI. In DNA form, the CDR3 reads TGTGCCAGCTCACTCAAGACAGGCGAGGAGCAGTACGTC. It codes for CASSLKTGEEQYV.

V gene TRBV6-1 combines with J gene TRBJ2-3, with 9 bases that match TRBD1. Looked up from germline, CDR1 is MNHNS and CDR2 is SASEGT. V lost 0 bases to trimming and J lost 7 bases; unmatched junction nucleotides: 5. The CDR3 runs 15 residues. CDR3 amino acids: CASSEATGGMNTQYF. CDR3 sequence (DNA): TGTGCCAGCAGTGAAGCAACAGGGGGCATGAATACGCAGTATTTT.

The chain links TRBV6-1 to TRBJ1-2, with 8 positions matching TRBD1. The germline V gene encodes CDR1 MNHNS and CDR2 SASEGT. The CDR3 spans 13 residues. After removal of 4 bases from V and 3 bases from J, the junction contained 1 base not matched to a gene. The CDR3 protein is CASSATGDYGYTF. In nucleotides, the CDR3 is TGTGCCAGCAGTGCGACAGGGGACTATGGCTACACCTTC.

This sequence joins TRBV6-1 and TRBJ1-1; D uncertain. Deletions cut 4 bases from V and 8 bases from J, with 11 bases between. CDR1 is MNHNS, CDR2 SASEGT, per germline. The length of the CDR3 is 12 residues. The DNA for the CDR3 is TGTGCCAGCAGTGTCGGGAGCCGCGAAGCTTTCTTT. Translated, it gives CASSVGSREAFF.

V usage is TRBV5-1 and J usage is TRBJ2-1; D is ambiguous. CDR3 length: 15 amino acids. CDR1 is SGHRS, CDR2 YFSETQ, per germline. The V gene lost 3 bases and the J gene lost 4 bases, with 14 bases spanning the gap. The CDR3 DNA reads TGCGCCAGCAGCTCCTTTGACTGGTCGTACAATGAGCAGTTCTTC. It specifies CASSSFDWSYNEQFF.

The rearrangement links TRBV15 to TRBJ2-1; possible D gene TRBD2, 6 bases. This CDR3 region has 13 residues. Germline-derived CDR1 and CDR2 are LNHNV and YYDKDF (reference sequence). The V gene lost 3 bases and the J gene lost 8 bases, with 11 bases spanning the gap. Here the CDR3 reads CATSSGSYYEQFF. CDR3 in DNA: TGTGCCACCAGCAGCGGGAGTTATTATGAGCAGTTCTTC.

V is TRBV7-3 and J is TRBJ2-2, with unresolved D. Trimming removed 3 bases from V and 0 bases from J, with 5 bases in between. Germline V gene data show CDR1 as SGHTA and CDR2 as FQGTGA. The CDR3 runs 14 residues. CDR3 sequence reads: CASSFSTNTGELFF. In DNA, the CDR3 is TGTGCCAGCAGCTTCTCTACGAACACCGGGGAGCTGTTTTTT.

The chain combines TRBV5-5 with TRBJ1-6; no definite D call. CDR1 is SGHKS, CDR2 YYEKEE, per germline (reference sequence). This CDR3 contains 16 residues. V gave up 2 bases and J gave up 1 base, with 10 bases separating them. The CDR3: CASSFGRGSYNSPLHF. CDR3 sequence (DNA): TGTGCCAGCAGCTTCGGGCGGGGATCCTATAATTCACCCCTCCACTTT.

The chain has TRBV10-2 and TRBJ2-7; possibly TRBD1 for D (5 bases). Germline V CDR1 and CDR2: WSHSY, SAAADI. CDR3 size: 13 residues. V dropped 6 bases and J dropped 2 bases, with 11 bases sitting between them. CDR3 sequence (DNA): TGCGCCAGCAGGACAGTGTTCCCCTACGAGCAGTACTTC. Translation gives CASRTVFPYEQYF.

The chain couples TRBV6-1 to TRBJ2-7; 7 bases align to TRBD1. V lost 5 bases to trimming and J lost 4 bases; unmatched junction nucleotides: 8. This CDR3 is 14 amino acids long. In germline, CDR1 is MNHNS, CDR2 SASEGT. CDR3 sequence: CASSFDRVGYEQYF. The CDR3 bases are TGTGCCAGCAGTTTCGACAGGGTAGGTTACGAGCAGTACTTC.

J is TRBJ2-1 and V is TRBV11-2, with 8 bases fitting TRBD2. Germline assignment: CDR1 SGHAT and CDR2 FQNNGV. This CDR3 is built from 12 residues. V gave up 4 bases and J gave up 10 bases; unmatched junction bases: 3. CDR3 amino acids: CASSSLAGEQFF. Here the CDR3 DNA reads TGTGCCAGCAGCTCTTTAGCGGGAGAGCAGTTCTTC.

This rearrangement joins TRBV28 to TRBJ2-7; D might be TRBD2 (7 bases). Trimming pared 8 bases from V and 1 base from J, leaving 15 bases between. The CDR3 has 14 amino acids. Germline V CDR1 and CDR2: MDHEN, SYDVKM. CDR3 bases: TGTGCCAGCGTCCCGGGGGGCACATCCTACGAGCAGTACTTC. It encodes CASVPGGTSYEQYF.

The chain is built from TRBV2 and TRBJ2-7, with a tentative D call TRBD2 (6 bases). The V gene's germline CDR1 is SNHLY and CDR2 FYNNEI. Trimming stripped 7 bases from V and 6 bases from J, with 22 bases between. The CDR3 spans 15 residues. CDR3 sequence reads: CASNLRASVGGEQYF. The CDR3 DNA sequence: TGTGCCAGCAATCTTAGGGCTAGCGTTGGGGGCGAGCAGTACTTC.

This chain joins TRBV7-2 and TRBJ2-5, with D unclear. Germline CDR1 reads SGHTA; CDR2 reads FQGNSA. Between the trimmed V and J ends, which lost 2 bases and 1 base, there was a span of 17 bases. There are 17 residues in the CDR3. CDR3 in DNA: TGTGCCAGCAGCTTAAATGGGTGGGCCGCCTCCCAAGAGACCCAGTACTTC. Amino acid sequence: CASSLNGWAASQETQYF.

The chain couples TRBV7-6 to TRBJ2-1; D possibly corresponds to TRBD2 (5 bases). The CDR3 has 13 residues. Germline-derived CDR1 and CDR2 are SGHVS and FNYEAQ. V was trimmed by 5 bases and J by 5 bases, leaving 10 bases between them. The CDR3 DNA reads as TGTGCCAGCAGCCGGTGGGGAGACAATGAGCAGTTCTTC. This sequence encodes CASSRWGDNEQFF.

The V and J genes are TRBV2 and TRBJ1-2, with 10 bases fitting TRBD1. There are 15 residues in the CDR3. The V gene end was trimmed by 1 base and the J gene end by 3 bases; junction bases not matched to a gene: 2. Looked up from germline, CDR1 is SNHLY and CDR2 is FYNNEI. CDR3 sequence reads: CASSEGTGGYYGYTF. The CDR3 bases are TGTGCCAGCAGTGAAGGGACAGGGGGGTACTATGGCTACACCTTC.

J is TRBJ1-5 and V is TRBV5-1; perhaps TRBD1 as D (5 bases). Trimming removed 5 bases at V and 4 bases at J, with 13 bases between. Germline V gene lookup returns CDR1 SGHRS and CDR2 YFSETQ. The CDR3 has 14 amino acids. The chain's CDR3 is CASSRDSRNQPQHF. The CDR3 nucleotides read TGCGCCAGCAGTCGTGACAGTCGAAATCAGCCCCAGCATTTT.

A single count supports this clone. The CDR3 DNA reads TGTGCCAGCAGCCCCGACCTGGGGGGGGAGCAGTACTTC. Translation: CASSPDLGGEQYF. V and J are TRBV7-7 and TRBJ2-5; 7 nucleotides line up with TRBD2. This CDR3 region has 13 residues. CDR1 is SSHAT and CDR2 is FNYEAQ in the germline V gene (reference sequence). Trimming at V came to 5 bases and at J to 11 bases, leaving 11 bases not matched to a gene.